The clone carrying this TCR beta chain has more than one count but fewer than ten. What it binds is not known. Germline CDR1 and CDR2: MNHEY and SVGEGT. Between the trimmed V and J ends, which lost 2 bases and 8 bases, there was a span of 12 bases. The CDR3 extends over 13 amino acids. It was the library that attached unique molecular identifiers to individual cDNA molecules. TCRdb recomputed calls from the RACE reads with MiXCR, one row per CDR3 protein. The data show over 85,000 distinct CDR3 sequences, approximately 8.2% seen once. Noted time point: healthy volunteer bleed at 2 weeks. It was unfractionated whole blood from which total RNA was extracted. This sample was included in a study of human T cells and chemical hapten exposure. General study points: Following DPC sensitization, TCRs present above 1 in 1000 frequency showed no change.

The receptor was isolated from a female donor in good health. Some clones in this sample may be carry-over from other donors' samples. Sequencing was carried out using whole blood. The V gene is TRBV6-2 or TRBV6-3, the J gene TRBJ1-2; weak D call: TRBD1 (5 bases). The DNA for the CDR3 is TGTGCCAGCAGTTACACTCCCGGGACGGGCTACACCTTC. Amino acid sequence: CASSYTPGTGYTF.